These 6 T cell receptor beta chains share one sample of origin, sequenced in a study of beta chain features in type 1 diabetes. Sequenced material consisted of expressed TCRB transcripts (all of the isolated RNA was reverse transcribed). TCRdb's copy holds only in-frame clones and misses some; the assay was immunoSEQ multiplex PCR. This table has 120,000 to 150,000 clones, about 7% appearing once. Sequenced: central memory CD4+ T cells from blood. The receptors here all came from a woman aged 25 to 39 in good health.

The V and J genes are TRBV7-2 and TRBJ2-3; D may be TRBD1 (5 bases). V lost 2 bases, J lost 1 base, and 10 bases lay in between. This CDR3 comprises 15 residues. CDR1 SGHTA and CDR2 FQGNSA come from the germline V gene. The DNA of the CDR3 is TGTGCCAGCAGCTTATCCAGGGCAGGCACAGATACGCAGTATTTT. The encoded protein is CASSLSRAGTDTQYF.

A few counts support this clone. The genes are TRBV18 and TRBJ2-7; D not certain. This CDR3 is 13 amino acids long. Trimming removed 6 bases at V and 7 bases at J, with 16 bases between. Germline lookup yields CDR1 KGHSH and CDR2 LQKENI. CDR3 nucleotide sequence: TGTGCCAGCTCTCCGACACCTGCCGCTGAGCAGTACTTC. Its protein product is CASSPTPAAEQYF. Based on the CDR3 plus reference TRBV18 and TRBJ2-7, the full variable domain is NAGVMQNPRHLVRRRGQEARLRCSPMKGHSHVYWYRQLPEEGLKFMVYLQKENIIDESGMPKERFSAEFPKEGPSILRIQQVVRGDSAAYFCASSPTPAAEQYFGPGTRLTVT.

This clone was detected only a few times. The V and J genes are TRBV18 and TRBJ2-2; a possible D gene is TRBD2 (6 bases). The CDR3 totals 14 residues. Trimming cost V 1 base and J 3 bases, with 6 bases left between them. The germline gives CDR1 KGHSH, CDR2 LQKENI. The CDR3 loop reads CASSPRGDTGELFF. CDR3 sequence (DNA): TGTGCCAGCTCACCACGGGGGGACACCGGGGAGCTGTTTTTT. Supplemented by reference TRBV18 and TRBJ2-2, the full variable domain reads NAGVMQNPRHLVRRRGQEARLRCSPMKGHSHVYWYRQLPEEGLKFMVYLQKENIIDESGMPKERFSAEFPKEGPSILRIQQVVRGDSAAYFCASSPRGDTGELFFGEGSRLTVL.

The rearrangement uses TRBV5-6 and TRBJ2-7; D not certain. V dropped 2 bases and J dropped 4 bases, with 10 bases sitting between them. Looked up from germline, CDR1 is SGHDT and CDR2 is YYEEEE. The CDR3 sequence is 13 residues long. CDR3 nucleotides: TGTGCCAGCAGCTTCATAGTCGGTTACGAGCAGTACTTC. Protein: CASSFIVGYEQYF.

CDR3 DNA sequence: TGTGCCAGCAGCCCCGGGGGGTCCGGGGAGCTGTTTTTT. It encodes CASSPGGSGELFF. The gene calls are TRBV7-9 and TRBJ2-2; 7 bases fit TRBD2. V was pared by 5 bases and J by 6 bases, with 3 bases of the junction left unmatched. Looked up from germline, CDR1 is SEHNR and CDR2 is FQNEAQ (reference sequence). The CDR3 length is 13 residues.

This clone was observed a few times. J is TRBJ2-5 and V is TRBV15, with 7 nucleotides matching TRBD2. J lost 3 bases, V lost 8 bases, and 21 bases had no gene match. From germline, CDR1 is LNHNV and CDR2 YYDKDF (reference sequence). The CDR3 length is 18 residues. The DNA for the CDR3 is TGTGCCACCCCTTCTCCACTTGACCCGGGGAGCGGGAAAGAGACCCAGTACTTC. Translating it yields CATPSPLDPGSGKETQYF.